The present T cell receptor (beta chain) was sequenced within a study of T cell changes during pregnancy in multiple sclerosis. This clone was counted a single time. Germline V gene sequence: CDR1 MNHEY, CDR2 SMNVEV (reference sequence). This CDR3 comprises 11 residues. Trimming removed 3 bases at V and 10 bases at J, with 9 bases between. TCRdb keeps only in-frame clones here, not all; method: immunoSEQ multiplex PCR. The table lists approximately 46,000 clones, around 92% of them singletons. The chain carries TRBV27 and TRBJ1-1, with D tentatively TRBD1 (6 bases). This clonotype was sampled from a female donor with multiple sclerosis, enrolled in a pregnancy study. The sample here was CD8+ T cells from peripheral blood mononuclear cells, taken after pregnancy. The CDR3 nucleotides read TGTGCCAGCAGTTTGGCAGGGGTAGCTTTCTTT. Translation: CASSLAGVAFF.